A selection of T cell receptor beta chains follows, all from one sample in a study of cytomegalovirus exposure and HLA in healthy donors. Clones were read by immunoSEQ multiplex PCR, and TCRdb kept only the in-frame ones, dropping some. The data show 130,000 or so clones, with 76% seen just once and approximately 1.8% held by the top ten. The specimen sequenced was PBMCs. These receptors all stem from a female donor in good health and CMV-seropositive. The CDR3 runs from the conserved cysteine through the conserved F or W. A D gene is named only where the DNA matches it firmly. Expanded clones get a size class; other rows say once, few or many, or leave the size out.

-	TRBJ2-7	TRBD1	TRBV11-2	TGTGCCAGCATCGACCGACGGACAGGGAAGCGTTACGAGCAGTACTTC	CASIDRRTGKRYEQYF
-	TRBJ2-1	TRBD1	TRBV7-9	TGTGCCAGCAGCCCGGGGATAGACAGGGTATGGAACAATGAGCAGTTCTTC	CASSPGIDRVWNNEQFF
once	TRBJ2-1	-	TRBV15	TGTGCCACCAGCAGAGATCGCCATCAGGGGACCTACAATGAGCAGTTCTTC	CATSRDRHQGTYNEQFF
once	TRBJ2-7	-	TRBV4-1	TGCGCCAGCAGCCTCCTACTTGGGGCTAGCGCGAAATACGAGCAGTACTTC	CASSLLLGASAKYEQYF
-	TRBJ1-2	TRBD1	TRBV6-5	TGTGCCAGCAGTTACTCAGGGGGCGGCTATGGCTACACCTTC	CASSYSGGGYGYTF
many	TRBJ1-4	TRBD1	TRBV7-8	TGTGCCAGCAGCACCAGACAGGGAATGGAAAAACTGTTTTTT	CASSTRQGMEKLFF
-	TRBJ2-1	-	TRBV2	TGTGCCAGCAGTGAGGGGGGGCCCTACAATGAGCAGTTCTTC	CASSEGGPYNEQFF
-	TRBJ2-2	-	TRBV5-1	TGCGCCAGCAGCGAACAGGGTGGGACCGGGGAGCTGTTTTTT	CASSEQGGTGELFF
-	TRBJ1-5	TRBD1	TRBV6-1	TGTGCCTTGGGACAGGCCGATTATAGCAATCAGCCCCAGCATTTT	CALGQADYSNQPQHF
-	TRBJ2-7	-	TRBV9	TGTGCCAGCAGCCAAGGGGTAGGCGACTCCTACGAGCAGTACTTC	CASSQGVGDSYEQYF
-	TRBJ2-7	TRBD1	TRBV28	TGTGCCAGCAGTTCCCCCGGGACAGGGTCCGAGCAGTACTTC	CASSSPGTGSEQYF
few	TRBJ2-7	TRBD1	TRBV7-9	TGTGCCAGCAGCGCGTGGGGGCAGGGGGCAAGCTACGAGCAGTACTTC	CASSAWGQGASYEQYF
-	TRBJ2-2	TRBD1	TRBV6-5	TGTGCCAGTAAAACAGGGGTCGACACCGGGGAGCTGTTTTTT	CASKTGVDTGELFF
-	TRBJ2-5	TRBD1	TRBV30	TGTGCCTGGAGTGTATGGGGCAGGGGAACGACAGGGGGCCGAGAGACCCAGTACTTC	CAWSVWGRGTTGGRETQYF
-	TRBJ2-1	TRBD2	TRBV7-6	TGTGCCAGCAGCTTCTTATCCGGGACTAGCTCCTACAATGAGCAGTTCTTC	CASSFLSGTSSYNEQFF
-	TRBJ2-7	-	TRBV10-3	TGTGCCACTCGGGGAGACACAGGGACCAGCGAGCAGTACTTC	CATRGDTGTSEQYF
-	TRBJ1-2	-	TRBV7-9	TGTGCCAGCAGCACACCGGGGACTAACTACACCTTC	CASSTPGTNYTF
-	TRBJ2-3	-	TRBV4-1	TGCGCCAGCAGCCAAGAAATCGCCTACCCTACGCAGTATTTT	CASSQEIAYPTQYF
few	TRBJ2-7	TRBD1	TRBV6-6	TGTGCCAGCAGTTACGGGACAGGGATCTACGAGCAGTACTTC	CASSYGTGIYEQYF
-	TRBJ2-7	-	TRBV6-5	TGTGCCAGCAGTTCCCGTACAGGGCTCAACGAGCAGTACTTC	CASSSRTGLNEQYF
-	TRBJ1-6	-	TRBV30	TGTGCCTGGACGGGACAAAGAAATTCACCCCTCCACTTT	CAWTGQRNSPLHF
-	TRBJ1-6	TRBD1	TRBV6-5	TGTGCCAGCAGTAGGGACAGCCTTAGGTCACCCCTCCACTTT	CASSRDSLRSPLHF
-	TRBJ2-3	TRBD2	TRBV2	TGTGCCAGCAGTATCGGACTAGCGGGGCCAGATACGCAGTATTTT	CASSIGLAGPDTQYF
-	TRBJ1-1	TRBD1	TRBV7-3	TGTGCCAGCAGCAAGGACAGGGGATACACTGAAGCTTTCTTT	CASSKDRGYTEAFF
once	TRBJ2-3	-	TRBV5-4	TGTGCCAGCAGCTTGGCCCCAGGGGCAGATACGCAGTATTTT	CASSLAPGADTQYF
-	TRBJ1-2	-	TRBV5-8	TGTGCCAGTTTAGACGTGGAGGGGCCTAACTATGGCTACACCTTC	CASLDVEGPNYGYTF
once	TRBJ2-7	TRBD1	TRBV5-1	TGCGCCAGCAGCTTGAATGGCAGGGGGAGCTACGAGCAGTACTTC	CASSLNGRGSYEQYF
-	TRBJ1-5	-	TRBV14	TGTGCCAGCAGCCAACATGCGGGCCCCCAATCAGCCCAGCATTTT	CASSQHAGPQSAQHF
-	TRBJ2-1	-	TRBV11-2	TGTGCCAGCAGCCCGGGTCCCTTCTCCTACAATGAGCAGTTCTTC	CASSPGPFSYNEQFF
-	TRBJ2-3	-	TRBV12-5	TGTGCTAGTGGTTTGGGGAGGGATACGCAGTATTTT	CASGLGRDTQYF
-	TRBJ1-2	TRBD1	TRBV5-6	TGTGCCAGCAGCCCCCGGGACAGACTTTATGGCTACACCTTC	CASSPRDRLYGYTF
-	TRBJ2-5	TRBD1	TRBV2	TGTGCCAGCAGTGAAGGCGGGACAGGGGGTGGGGAGCAGTACTTC	CASSEGGTGGGEQYF
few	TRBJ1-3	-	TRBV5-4	TGTGCCAGCAGCTCGGGGGGACGATCCATTCTCGGAAACACCATATATTTT	CASSSGGRSILGNTIYF
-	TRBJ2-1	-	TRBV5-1	TGCGCCAGCAGCCCTCGGTCGGGAACCTACAATGAGCAGTTCTTC	CASSPRSGTYNEQFF
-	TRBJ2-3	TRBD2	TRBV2	TGTGCCAGCAGTTGGGGGGGGGTGGAGATGACAGATACGCAGTATTTT	CASSWGGVEMTDTQYF
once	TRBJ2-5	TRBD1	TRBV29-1	TGCAGCGTTGATACAGGGGCGGAGACCCAGTACTTC	CSVDTGAETQYF
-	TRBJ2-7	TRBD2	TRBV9	TGTGCCAGCAGCGTAGGTGGGAGCGGGAGTTACGAGCAGTACTTC	CASSVGGSGSYEQYF
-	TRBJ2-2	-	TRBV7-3	TGTGCCAGCAGCTTAATGTCCGGAGGAACCGGGGAGCTGTTTTTT	CASSLMSGGTGELFF
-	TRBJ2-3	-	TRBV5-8	TGTGCCAGCAGCTTGGAAACAGTCACAGATACGCAGTATTTT	CASSLETVTDTQYF